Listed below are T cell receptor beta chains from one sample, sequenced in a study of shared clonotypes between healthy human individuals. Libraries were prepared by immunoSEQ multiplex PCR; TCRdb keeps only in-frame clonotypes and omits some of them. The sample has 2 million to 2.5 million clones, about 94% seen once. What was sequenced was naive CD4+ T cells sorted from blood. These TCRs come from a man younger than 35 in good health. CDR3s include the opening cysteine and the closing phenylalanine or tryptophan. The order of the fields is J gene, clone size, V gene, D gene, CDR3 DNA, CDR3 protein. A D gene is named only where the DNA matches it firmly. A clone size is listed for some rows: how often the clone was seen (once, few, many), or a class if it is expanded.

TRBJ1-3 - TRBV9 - TGTGCCAGCAGCGTAGCTTCGACCGGAAACACCATATATTTT CASSVASTGNTIYF
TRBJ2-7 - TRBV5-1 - TGCGCCAGCAGCGCAGACGGGTTTTGGGGTGAGCAGTACTTC CASSADGFWGEQYF
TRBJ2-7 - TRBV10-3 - TGTGCCATCAGTGACAGGGCCAATAGCTACGAGCAGTACTTC CAISDRANSYEQYF
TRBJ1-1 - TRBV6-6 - TGTGCCAGCAGTTACTCCGCCTCCCGGGGGATGTCTGAAGCTTTCTTT CASSYSASRGMSEAFF
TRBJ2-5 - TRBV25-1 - TGTGCCAGCAGGGACCAGGACGGTCGGCTTGAGACCCAGTACTTC CASRDQDGRLETQYF
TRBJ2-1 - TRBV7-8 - TGTGGGACAGTCAACTACAATGAGCAGTTCTTC CGTVNYNEQFF
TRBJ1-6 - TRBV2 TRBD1 TGTGCCAGCAGGCAACAGGGGGATAATTCACCCCTCCACTTT CASRQQGDNSPLHF
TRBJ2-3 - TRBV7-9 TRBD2 TGTGCCAGCAGCCCAGGGACTAGCGGACCCACAGATACGCAGTATTTT CASSPGTSGPTDTQYF
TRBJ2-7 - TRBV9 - TGTGCCAGCAGCGTAGCCCCCGTGGGGTACGAGCAGTACTTC CASSVAPVGYEQYF
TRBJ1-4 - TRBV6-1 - TGTGCCAGCAGTCCCTCGGTGGCTAATGAAAAACTGTTTTTT CASSPSVANEKLFF
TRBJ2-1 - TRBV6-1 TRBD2 TGTGCCAGCAGCCCAGTGGCTAGCGGGGGTTCTGAGCAGTTCTTC CASSPVASGGSEQFF
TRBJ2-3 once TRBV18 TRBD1 TGTGCCAGCTCACCACTGGACAGGGGCCACACGCAGTATTTT CASSPLDRGHTQYF
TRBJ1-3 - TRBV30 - TGTGCCTGGAGGGGTTCAGGGGATACCATATATTTT CAWRGSGDTIYF
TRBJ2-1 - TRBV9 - TGTGCCAGCAGCGCGGTTTCGAGCTCCTACAATGAGCAGTTCTTC CASSAVSSSYNEQFF
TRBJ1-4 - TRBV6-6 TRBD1 TGTGCCAGCAGCCGCAGGGGGCGCGATGAAAAACTGTTTTTT CASSRRGRDEKLFF
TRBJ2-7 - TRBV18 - TGTGCCAGCTCACTAACAGGGCCCCACGAGCAGTACTTC CASSLTGPHEQYF
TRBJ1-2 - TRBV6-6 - TGTGCCAGCAGTTACAGGACAGACCCAAACTATGGCTACACCTTC CASSYRTDPNYGYTF
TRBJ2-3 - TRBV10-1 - TGCGCCAGCAGCCGACAGGCTTTAAGCACAGATACGCAGTATTTT CASSRQALSTDTQYF
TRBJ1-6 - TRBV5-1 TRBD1 TGCGCCAGGGTAGGGACAGCCCACAATTCACCCCTCCACTTT CARVGTAHNSPLHF
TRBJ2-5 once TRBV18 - TGTGCCAGCTCACCCAGAACGGGGTCCGGGGAGACCCAGTACTTC CASSPRTGSGETQYF
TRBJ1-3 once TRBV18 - TGTGCCAGCTCACCAGGGGCCGACTCTGGAAACACCATATATTTT CASSPGADSGNTIYF
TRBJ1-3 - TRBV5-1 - TGCGCCAGCAGCAGAGACAACTCTGGAAACACCATATATTTT CASSRDNSGNTIYF
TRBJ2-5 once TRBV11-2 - TGTGCCAGCAGCTCCGGACAGTTCACTCAAGAGACCCAGTACTTC CASSSGQFTQETQYF
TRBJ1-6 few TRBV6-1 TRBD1 TGTGCCAGCGCAACCGGAGGACAGGTGCCCCTCCACTTT CASATGGQVPLHF
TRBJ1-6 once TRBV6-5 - TGTGCCAGCAGTTACTCTAGCGGGGTCATAAATTCACCCCTCCACTTT CASSYSSGVINSPLHF
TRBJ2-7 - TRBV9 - TGTGCCAGCAGCGTTCACGGGGACCCCTACGAGCAGTACTTC CASSVHGDPYEQYF
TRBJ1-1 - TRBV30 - TGTGCCTGGTCTTTGGACGACACTGAAGCTTTCTTT CAWSLDDTEAFF
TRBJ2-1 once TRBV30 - TGTGCCTGGAGTGTAATGTACGATGAGCAGTTCTTC CAWSVMYDEQFF
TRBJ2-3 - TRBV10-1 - TGCGCCAGCAGTGATCCGGGGGGCCCGAACACAGATACGCAGTATTTT CASSDPGGPNTDTQYF
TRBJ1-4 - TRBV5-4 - TGTGCCAGCAGCAGATCAGGTGCAACTAATGAAAAACTGTTTTTT CASSRSGATNEKLFF
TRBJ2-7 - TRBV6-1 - TGTGCCAGCACTCGTGACGACTACGAGCAGTACTTC CASTRDDYEQYF
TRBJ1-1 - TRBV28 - TGTGCCAGCAGTTTCCGGGGGGAGGCTGAAGCTTTCTTT CASSFRGEAEAFF
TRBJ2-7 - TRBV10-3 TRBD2 TGTGCCATCAGTGAGCCTAGCGGGGGGCCTCCTGAGCAGTACTTC CAISEPSGGPPEQYF
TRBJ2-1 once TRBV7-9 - TGTGCCAGCAGTCCCGACGGCAGGGCTGAGCAGTTCTTC CASSPDGRAEQFF
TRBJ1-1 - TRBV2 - TGTGCCAGCAGTGAACAGGCAGGGGCGGATAACACTGAAGCTTTCTTT CASSEQAGADNTEAFF
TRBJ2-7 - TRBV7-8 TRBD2 TGTGCCAGCAGCTTAGAATGGGGCGGGGGGTCTCTCTACGAGCAGTACTTC CASSLEWGGGSLYEQYF
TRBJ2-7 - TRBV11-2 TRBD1 TGTGCCAGCAGCCGAACAGGGGGTCGGAGGGAGCAGTACTTC CASSRTGGRREQYF
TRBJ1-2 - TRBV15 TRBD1 TGTGCCACCAGCAGGACAGGGGGCAGTTATGGCTACACCTTC CATSRTGGSYGYTF
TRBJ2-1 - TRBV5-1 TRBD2 TGCGCCAGCAGCACCTCAGGCGGGGGATACAATGAGCAGTTCTTC CASSTSGGGYNEQFF
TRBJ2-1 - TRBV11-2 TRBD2 TGTGCCAGCAGCCCGAGGACTAGCGGGAGGTACAATGAGCAGTTCTTC CASSPRTSGRYNEQFF
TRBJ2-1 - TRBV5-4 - TGTGCCAGCAGCCCTCGGGGCAGGGGTAAGAACAATGAGCAGTTCTTC CASSPRGRGKNNEQFF
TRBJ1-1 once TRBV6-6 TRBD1 TGTGCCAGCAGCCGGGGACAGAATCAAATGAACACTGAAGCTTTCTTT CASSRGQNQMNTEAFF
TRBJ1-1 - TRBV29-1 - TGCAGCGTTGTCCTTAGGTTTGTGAACACTGAAGCTTTCTTT CSVVLRFVNTEAFF
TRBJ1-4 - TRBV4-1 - TGCGCCAGCAGCCAAGCCCCTTGGGGAGCAACTAATGAAAAACTGTTTTTT CASSQAPWGATNEKLFF
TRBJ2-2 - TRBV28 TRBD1 TGTGTCAGCAGACGGACAGGCCAGGGCGGGGAGCTGTTTTTT CVSRRTGQGGELFF
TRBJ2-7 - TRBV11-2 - TGTGCCAGCAGCTCGGGTGCGGGCCACGAGCAGTACTTC CASSSGAGHEQYF
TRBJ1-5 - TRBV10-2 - TGCGCCAGCAGTGCCGCCAGGGAGGGCAATCAGCCCCAGCATTTT CASSAAREGNQPQHF
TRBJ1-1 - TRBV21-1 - TGTGCCAGCAGCAACACGGAGGAGGGGACTGAAGCTTTCTTT CASSNTEEGTEAFF
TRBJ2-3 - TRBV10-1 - TGCGCCAGCAGTGAGTCGACTCGGGGTATAGGGTATTTT CASSESTRGIGYF
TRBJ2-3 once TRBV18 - TGTGCCAGCTCACCAAATTTTGTGGTACCGCAGTATTTT CASSPNFVVPQYF
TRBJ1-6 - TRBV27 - TGTGCCAGCAGTCAAGCGGGCCTATCACCCCTCCACTTT CASSQAGLSPLHF
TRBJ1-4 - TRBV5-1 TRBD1 TGCGCCAGCAGCAAGCCCGGGACAGTTAATGAAAAACTGTTTTTT CASSKPGTVNEKLFF
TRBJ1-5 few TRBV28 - TGTGCCAGCAGTTTATCTGGTCAGCCCCAGCATTTT CASSLSGQPQHF
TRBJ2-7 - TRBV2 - TGTGCCAGCAGGACAGAATCCTACGAGCAGTACTTC CASRTESYEQYF
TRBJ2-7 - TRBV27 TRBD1 TGTGCCAGCAGTTTATTCGGGACAGGGCATTCCGAGCAGTACTTC CASSLFGTGHSEQYF